This T cell receptor (beta chain) is from a study of blood T cell repertoires in COVID-19. About the study: Some COVID-19 samples were acute and others convalescent; all came from the United States, Italy and Spain. In each case, the material was cDNA or gDNA derived from T cells, B-cell-depleted T cells, or PBMCs.

The CDR3 runs to 15 residues. J gave up 5 bases and V 2 bases, and 5 bases lay outside the gene matches. Germline V gives CDR1 SGHRS, CDR2 YFSETQ. Patients at the Seattle site were enrolled during active infection and followed longitudinally. Per the study methods: Estimated nucleated cell counts came from reference gene primer amplification. This table comes from immunoSEQ multiplex PCR, and its TCRdb copy is limited to in-frame clones, with some not included. V and J calls and clone size are those listed in that table; D and trimming were worked out from the DNA. The sample has around 400,000 clones, about 90% seen once.

The sequenced material came from peripheral blood. The clonotype was recovered from a woman aged 25 to 39 with COVID-19, enrolled during active disease. The chain has TRBV5-1 and TRBJ2-5; 11 bases match TRBD2. CDR3 region: CASSLLAGVGETQYF. The CDR3 DNA is TGCGCCAGCAGCTTACTAGCGGGAGTTGGCGAGACCCAGTACTTC.